This is a list of T cell receptor beta chains from one sample in a study of T cells in Graves' hyperthyroidism and ophthalmopathy. From the multiplex PCR reads, TCRdb called clonotypes with MiXCR, one entry per CDR3 protein. The sample has 500,000 to 750,000 distinct CDR3 sequences, approximately 15% seen once. Sequencing was done on a sample of blood. These receptors all stem from a woman under 30 with Graves' ophthalmopathy. The CDR3 runs from the conserved cysteine through the conserved F or W. Fields, in order: D gene, V gene, clone size, J gene, CDR3 DNA, CDR3 protein. The D gene is left open where the match is weak. For some rows the clone size is stated as once, few or many, or as a class when expanded; others skip it.

D gene: .
V gene: TRBV27
clone size: many
J gene: TRBJ2-1
CDR3 DNA: TGTGCCAGTCGACTAGGTGTGAATGAGCAGTTCTTC
CDR3 protein: CASRLGVNEQFF

D gene: TRBD1
V gene: TRBV28
clone size: many
J gene: TRBJ1-2
CDR3 DNA: TGTGCCAGCAGGGACAGGGAGGGATATGGCTACACCTTC
CDR3 protein: CASRDREGYGYTF

D gene: .
V gene: TRBV10-3
clone size: few
J gene: TRBJ1-1
CDR3 DNA: TGTGCCACCAGAGACGCCGCGAACACTGAAGCTTTCTTT
CDR3 protein: CATRDAANTEAFF

D gene: .
V gene: TRBV6-2/TRBV6-3
clone size: many
J gene: TRBJ2-7
CDR3 DNA: TGTGCCAGCAGTTACTATCGCCAACCGAACGAGCAGTACTTC
CDR3 protein: CASSYYRQPNEQYF

D gene: TRBD2
V gene: TRBV7-2
clone size: many
J gene: TRBJ2-3
CDR3 DNA: TGTGCCAGCAGAAAGGTTTTAGCGGGAGGGCTGGATACGCAGTATTTT
CDR3 protein: CASRKVLAGGLDTQYF

D gene: .
V gene: TRBV7-9
clone size: many
J gene: TRBJ1-1
CDR3 DNA: TGTGCCAGCAGCTTAGGTGGCGGCAGGGTTAACACTGAAGCTTTCTTT
CDR3 protein: CASSLGGGRVNTEAFF

D gene: .
V gene: TRBV29-1
clone size: .
J gene: TRBJ1-1
CDR3 DNA: TGCAGCGTTGAAATGGGAGGGGTCAGCACTGAAGCTTTCTTT
CDR3 protein: CSVEMGGVSTEAFF

D gene: TRBD2
V gene: TRBV24-1
clone size: many
J gene: TRBJ2-3
CDR3 DNA: TGTGCCACCAGTGATCCGGGGACTAGCGGGGGAGGAGATACGCAGTATTTT
CDR3 protein: CATSDPGTSGGGDTQYF

D gene: .
V gene: TRBV4-3
clone size: .
J gene: TRBJ2-1
CDR3 DNA: TGCGCCAGCAGCCAAGAATCGGCGGGGGCAGGGAATGAGCAGTTCTTC
CDR3 protein: CASSQESAGAGNEQFF

D gene: TRBD2
V gene: TRBV20-1
clone size: many
J gene: TRBJ2-3
CDR3 DNA: TGCAGTGCCCGGGGACTAGCGGACGTACTCACAGATACGCAGTATTTT
CDR3 protein: CSARGLADVLTDTQYF

D gene: TRBD1
V gene: TRBV28
clone size: many
J gene: TRBJ2-1
CDR3 DNA: TGTGCCAGCAGTTTATATAGGGGGCTGGACAATGAGCAGTTCTTC
CDR3 protein: CASSLYRGLDNEQFF

D gene: .
V gene: TRBV11-3
clone size: few
J gene: TRBJ2-6
CDR3 DNA: TGTGCCAGCAGCTTACTTGGGGGGACTGGGGCCAACGTCCTGACTTTC
CDR3 protein: CASSLLGGTGANVLTF

D gene: .
V gene: TRBV4-3
clone size: .
J gene: TRBJ2-1
CDR3 DNA: TGCGCCAGCAGCCAAGAAGGCTCCTCCTCCTACAATGAGCAGTTCTTC
CDR3 protein: CASSQEGSSSYNEQFF

D gene: TRBD2
V gene: TRBV11-2
clone size: many
J gene: TRBJ2-1
CDR3 DNA: TGTGCCAGCAGCTTCTTCGGGCGGGAGGGAGCCTCCTACAATGAGCAGTTCTTC
CDR3 protein: CASSFFGREGASYNEQFF

D gene: .
V gene: TRBV6-2/TRBV6-3
clone size: many
J gene: TRBJ1-2
CDR3 DNA: TGTGCCAGCAGTTACGGCGCAGCCCGCCGCACCTTC
CDR3 protein: CASSYGAARRTF

D gene: .
V gene: TRBV6-1
clone size: many
J gene: TRBJ1-2
CDR3 DNA: TGTGCCAGCAGCTACCCCAACTATGGCTACACCTTC
CDR3 protein: CASSYPNYGYTF

D gene: TRBD1
V gene: TRBV6-1
clone size: many
J gene: TRBJ1-1
CDR3 DNA: TGTGCCAGCAAGCCGGACAGGCGCATGAACACTGAAGCTTTCTTT
CDR3 protein: CASKPDRRMNTEAFF

D gene: TRBD2
V gene: TRBV6-2/TRBV6-3
clone size: many
J gene: TRBJ2-1
CDR3 DNA: TGTGCCAGCAGTTACATGTCTAGCGGGAGTGACGACAATGAGCAGTTCTTC
CDR3 protein: CASSYMSSGSDDNEQFF

D gene: TRBD2
V gene: TRBV6-2/TRBV6-3
clone size: few
J gene: TRBJ2-7
CDR3 DNA: TGTGCCGTCACCCAGGGGCTAGCGGGAGCCTACAAGCAGTACTTC
CDR3 protein: CAVTQGLAGAYKQYF

D gene: .
V gene: TRBV6-1
clone size: many
J gene: TRBJ2-1
CDR3 DNA: TGTGCCAGCAGTGCGACAGGGAGGTCCTACAATGAGCAGTTCTTC
CDR3 protein: CASSATGRSYNEQFF

D gene: .
V gene: TRBV12-3/TRBV12-4
clone size: many
J gene: TRBJ2-5
CDR3 DNA: TGTGCCAGCAGTCCCCGCCAGCGAAACCAAGAGACCCAGTACTTC
CDR3 protein: CASSPRQRNQETQYF

D gene: .
V gene: TRBV29-1
clone size: few
J gene: TRBJ1-2
CDR3 DNA: TGCAGCGTTGACCCTAGGGCAGGGAACTATGGCTACACCTTC
CDR3 protein: CSVDPRAGNYGYTF

D gene: TRBD2
V gene: TRBV10-3
clone size: many
J gene: TRBJ2-3
CDR3 DNA: TGTGCCATCAGAAATATAGCGGGAGGGGTCACAGATACGCAGTATTTT
CDR3 protein: CAIRNIAGGVTDTQYF

D gene: .
V gene: TRBV3-2
clone size: many
J gene: TRBJ2-3
CDR3 DNA: TGTGCCAGCAGCCAAGACCCGGACGGGAGTAGCCCAGATACGCAGTATTTT
CDR3 protein: CASSQDPDGSSPDTQYF

D gene: .
V gene: TRBV6-5
clone size: many
J gene: TRBJ2-1
CDR3 DNA: TGTGCCAGCAGTTACTCACGGGACAATGAGCAGTTCTTC
CDR3 protein: CASSYSRDNEQFF

D gene: TRBD1
V gene: TRBV6-1
clone size: many
J gene: TRBJ1-1
CDR3 DNA: TGTGCCAGCAGACTACAGGGGGCGGGGAACACTGAAGCTTTCTTT
CDR3 protein: CASRLQGAGNTEAFF

D gene: TRBD1
V gene: TRBV7-2
clone size: .
J gene: TRBJ1-2
CDR3 DNA: TGTGCCAGCAGCTCAGGGGGGACAGGGGGGGGCTATGGCTACACCTTC
CDR3 protein: CASSSGGTGGGYGYTF

D gene: TRBD2
V gene: TRBV2
clone size: many
J gene: TRBJ2-7
CDR3 DNA: TGTGCCAGCAGTGAGTCTGCTAGCGGGAGGCCTACCTACGAGCAGTACTTC
CDR3 protein: CASSESASGRPTYEQYF

D gene: TRBD2
V gene: TRBV20-1
clone size: .
J gene: TRBJ2-1
CDR3 DNA: TGCAGTGCTACAGGGCTAGCGGAAACCTACAATGAGCAGTTCTTC
CDR3 protein: CSATGLAETYNEQFF

D gene: .
V gene: TRBV7-3
clone size: many
J gene: TRBJ2-1
CDR3 DNA: TGTGCCAGCAGTTTACAAGCTCCCAAGATTGCGAATGAGCAGTTCTTC
CDR3 protein: CASSLQAPKIANEQFF

D gene: TRBD1
V gene: TRBV4-3
clone size: .
J gene: TRBJ1-4
CDR3 DNA: TGCGCCAGCAGCCAACCGGGACAGGGGAATGAAAAACTGTTTTTT
CDR3 protein: CASSQPGQGNEKLFF

D gene: TRBD2
V gene: TRBV19
clone size: .
J gene: TRBJ2-3
CDR3 DNA: TGTGCCAGTAAGCGTGGCGGGAGGCGGGCGGGCACAGATACGCAGTATTTT
CDR3 protein: CASKRGGRRAGTDTQYF

D gene: .
V gene: TRBV28
clone size: many
J gene: TRBJ1-4
CDR3 DNA: TGTGCCAGCAGTTTGTACAGGAGTGCAACTAATGAAAAACTGTTTTTT
CDR3 protein: CASSLYRSATNEKLFF

D gene: .
V gene: TRBV9
clone size: few
J gene: TRBJ2-7
CDR3 DNA: TGTGCCAGCAAGCAGGACTCCTGCGAGCAGTACTTC
CDR3 protein: CASKQDSCEQYF

D gene: .
V gene: TRBV4-1
clone size: few
J gene: TRBJ1-6
CDR3 DNA: TGCGCCAGCAGCCACTCCCAGGGACCCTATAATTCACCCCTCCACTTT
CDR3 protein: CASSHSQGPYNSPLHF

D gene: .
V gene: TRBV6-5
clone size: many
J gene: TRBJ2-5
CDR3 DNA: TGTGCCAGCAGTTACTCTGGACTACCCCAAGAGACCCAGTACTTC
CDR3 protein: CASSYSGLPQETQYF

D gene: .
V gene: TRBV6-1
clone size: many
J gene: TRBJ2-7
CDR3 DNA: TGTGCCAGCAGTTCGAGGGGGAGCTCCTACGAGCAGTACTTC
CDR3 protein: CASSSRGSSYEQYF

D gene: .
V gene: TRBV19
clone size: .
J gene: TRBJ1-1
CDR3 DNA: TGTGCCAGCCATATGGGAGGGAGGACGAACACTGAAGCTTTCTTT
CDR3 protein: CASHMGGRTNTEAFF

D gene: TRBD2
V gene: TRBV19
clone size: .
J gene: TRBJ2-5
CDR3 DNA: TGTGCCAGTAGCATAGGGAGCGGGAGAATCTCAGGGACCCAGTACTTC
CDR3 protein: CASSIGSGRISGTQYF

D gene: TRBD1
V gene: TRBV3-1
clone size: many
J gene: TRBJ1-2
CDR3 DNA: TGTGCCAGCAGCCAAAGGGGGGACAGCTACCGAGGCACCTTC
CDR3 protein: CASSQRGDSYRGTF

D gene: .
V gene: TRBV6-1
clone size: .
J gene: TRBJ2-5
CDR3 DNA: TGTGCCAGCAGTTTCATAGCGGAACAGGAGGCCCAGTACTTC
CDR3 protein: CASSFIAEQEAQYF

D gene: .
V gene: TRBV24-1
clone size: .
J gene: TRBJ2-2
CDR3 DNA: TGTGCCACCAGTGATTTTCGGGGTCCGGAGACCGGGGAGCTGTTTTTT
CDR3 protein: CATSDFRGPETGELFF

D gene: TRBD2
V gene: TRBV6-1
clone size: few
J gene: TRBJ2-1
CDR3 DNA: TGTGCCAGCAGCCTAGCGGGAACTTTCTGGGAGCAGTTCTTC
CDR3 protein: CASSLAGTFWEQFF

D gene: .
V gene: TRBV5-5
clone size: many
J gene: TRBJ1-5
CDR3 DNA: TGTGCCAGCAGACAGGGTTATAGCAATCAGCCCCAGCATTTT
CDR3 protein: CASRQGYSNQPQHF

D gene: .
V gene: TRBV29-1
clone size: few
J gene: TRBJ1-4
CDR3 DNA: TGCAGCGGCTCAACTAATGAAAAACTGTTTTTT
CDR3 protein: CSGSTNEKLFF

D gene: TRBD2
V gene: TRBV15
clone size: .
J gene: TRBJ2-1
CDR3 DNA: TGTGCCACCAGCAGAACACTGGGACTAGCGGGACCCACCCCCTCCTACAATGAGCAGTTCTTC
CDR3 protein: CATSRTLGLAGPTPSYNEQFF

D gene: TRBD1
V gene: TRBV20-1
clone size: many
J gene: TRBJ1-2
CDR3 DNA: TGCAGTGCTACACAACAGGGGGCAAGGGGCTACACCTTC
CDR3 protein: CSATQQGARGYTF

D gene: .
V gene: TRBV24-1
clone size: once
J gene: TRBJ2-3
CDR3 DNA: TGTGCCACCAGTGACCCTCTAGCCGGAGATACGCAGTATTTT
CDR3 protein: CATSDPLAGDTQYF

D gene: .
V gene: TRBV30
clone size: many
J gene: TRBJ1-1
CDR3 DNA: TGTGCCTGGAGTTCGAATCTTATGGCGGACACTGAAGCTTTCTTT
CDR3 protein: CAWSSNLMADTEAFF

D gene: .
V gene: TRBV20-1
clone size: .
J gene: TRBJ2-1
CDR3 DNA: TGCAGTGCTAATCTCCCATCCGTAGATGAGCAGTTCTTC
CDR3 protein: CSANLPSVDEQFF

D gene: TRBD2
V gene: TRBV4-1
clone size: .
J gene: TRBJ2-7
CDR3 DNA: TGCGCCAGCAGCCTCCTCGGGGAGGGGCCCGGCGAGCAGTACTTC
CDR3 protein: CASSLLGEGPGEQYF

D gene: TRBD2
V gene: TRBV24-1
clone size: many
J gene: TRBJ2-1
CDR3 DNA: TGTGCCACCAGTGGGACTAGCGGGAGGGCTAAACCTTCGAGTGAGCAGTTCTTC
CDR3 protein: CATSGTSGRAKPSSEQFF

D gene: TRBD1
V gene: TRBV27
clone size: .
J gene: TRBJ1-5
CDR3 DNA: TGTGCCAGCAGTATGGCGGGACAGTGGAGCAATCAGCCCCAGCATTTT
CDR3 protein: CASSMAGQWSNQPQHF

D gene: .
V gene: TRBV7-9
clone size: many
J gene: TRBJ1-1
CDR3 DNA: TGTGCCAGCAGCTTAAGCGGGATGAACACTGAAGCTTTCTTT
CDR3 protein: CASSLSGMNTEAFF

D gene: TRBD1
V gene: TRBV12-3/TRBV12-4
clone size: few
J gene: TRBJ1-1
CDR3 DNA: TGTGCCAGCAGCCCGGACAGGGGGCTTAAAGCTTTCTTT
CDR3 protein: CASSPDRGLKAFF

D gene: .
V gene: TRBV14
clone size: few
J gene: TRBJ2-7
CDR3 DNA: TGTGCCAGCAGCCCCCTCGGGATTTACGAGCAGTACTTC
CDR3 protein: CASSPLGIYEQYF

D gene: .
V gene: TRBV19
clone size: few
J gene: TRBJ2-2
CDR3 DNA: TGTGCCAGTAGTACGCCTAGGCGGGGGAACACCGGGGAGCTGTTTTTT
CDR3 protein: CASSTPRRGNTGELFF

D gene: .
V gene: TRBV11-3
clone size: many
J gene: TRBJ2-5
CDR3 DNA: TGTGCCAGCAGCTTAATGACAGAAGAGACCCAGTACTTC
CDR3 protein: CASSLMTEETQYF

D gene: .
V gene: TRBV12-3/TRBV12-4
clone size: many
J gene: TRBJ1-4
CDR3 DNA: TGTGCCAGCAGTTTATCGGTCCGAAATGAAAAACTGTTTTTT
CDR3 protein: CASSLSVRNEKLFF